The entry below gives a single T cell receptor (beta chain) sequence along with its context. Trimming pared 4 bases from V and 5 bases from J, leaving 19 bases between. Per the germline V gene, CDR1 is SGHRS and CDR2 is YFSETQ. This CDR3 contains 15 residues. TCRdb keeps only in-frame clones here, not all; method: immunoSEQ multiplex PCR. This repertoire shows about 73,000 clones, approximately 88% found once; its top ten account for over 2%. The data were taken from a study of blood T cell repertoires in COVID-19. The sample comprised peripheral blood. The chain links TRBV5-1 to TRBJ2-7; D unresolved. The sequence came from an older man with active or convalescent COVID-19. CDR3 protein: CASSPMESALDEQYF. The CDR3 nucleotides read TGCGCCAGCAGCCCAATGGAGTCAGCTCTTGACGAGCAGTACTTC.